Below, one T cell receptor (beta chain) is given with its context. The record originates from a study of OX40 agonist ivuxolimab in advanced cancers. Study background: Aged roughly 23 to 85 with a mean of approximately 57 years, they were more than 80% male.

The germline V gene has CDR1 SGHDT and CDR2 YYEEEE. The length of the CDR3 is 15 residues. Trimming removed 3 bases from V and 4 bases from J, with 14 bases in between. Assay used: immunoSEQ multiplex PCR; TCRdb lists only in-frame clones, some missing. Seen here are more than 45,000 clones, 80% to 90% observed once, and the top ten hold 9% to 15%. The sample was CD4+ or CD8+ T cells sorted from blood, taken in a trial of the OX40 agonist ivuxolimab. The chain couples TRBV5-6 to TRBJ2-1; D might be TRBD2 (8 bases). The clonotype originates from an adult with an advanced solid tumor such as melanoma, head and neck, liver or kidney cancer. Here the CDR3 reads CASSSGRGPYNEQFF. CDR3 nucleotides: TGTGCCAGCAGCTCCGGGAGGGGGCCATACAATGAGCAGTTCTTC.